One sample yielded the 31 T cell receptor beta chains listed below, sequenced in a study of blood T cells in healthy people across ages. Next came a second PCR, run for about 6 to 11 cycles, which used a sample-barcoded 5' primer along with a J-beta primer mix. Using its own MiXCR run on the 5' RACE reads, TCRdb lists one record per CDR3 protein. The sample has 850,000 to 1,000,000 distinct CDR3 sequences, 45% to 50% seen once. The sequenced material came from blood. These receptors were taken from a man in his thirties or forties in good health.

V and J are TRBV6-1 and TRBJ1-6, with D perhaps TRBD1 (5 bases). The V end lost 6 bases, the J end lost 0 bases, and 21 bases lay between the germline ends. The germline CDR1 and CDR2 sequences are MNHNS and SASEGT. CDR3 size: 19 residues. CDR3 bases: TGTGCCAGCAGCGCACGACGGGGCCGGGGTATCTCCTATAATTCACCCCTCCACTTT. It encodes CASSARRGRGISYNSPLHF.

There are many counts of this clonotype. The CDR3 spells CSVSTGGSRTGELFF. The CDR3 region has the DNA TGCAGCGTTTCAACCGGGGGTTCTCGCACCGGGGAGCTGTTTTTT. The rearrangement joins TRBV29-1 to TRBJ2-2; possible D gene TRBD2, 6 bases. Germline V CDR1 and CDR2: SQVTM, ANQGSEA. Trimming cost V 5 bases and J 4 bases, with 17 bases left between them. This CDR3 region has 15 residues.

V is TRBV27 and J is TRBJ2-3, with D uncertain. The CDR3 covers 12 residues. The V gene's germline CDR1 is MNHEY and CDR2 SMNVEV (reference sequence). V was pared by 6 bases and J by 2 bases, with 6 bases between. This chain's CDR3 is CASRTATDTQYF. CDR3 DNA: TGTGCCAGCAGAACGGCCACAGATACGCAGTATTTT.

The chain uses TRBV2 and TRBJ2-5; 11 positions agree with TRBD1. Germline CDR1 reads SNHLY; CDR2 reads FYNNEI. This CDR3 comprises 16 residues. Trimming cost V 0 bases and J 5 bases; bases outside gene matches: 5. The CDR3 DNA follows: TGTGCCAGCAGTGAAGCGCGGACAGGGGGCGACGAGACCCAGTACTTC. Translating gives CASSEARTGGDETQYF.

This chain connects TRBV28 to TRBJ2-7; D unclear. Germline CDR1 reads MDHEN; CDR2 reads SYDVKM. The CDR3 is 16 residues long. Between the trimmed V and J ends, which lost 4 bases and 2 bases, there was a span of 18 bases. The CDR3 DNA reads TGTGCCAGCAGTTCAACCATTGACGCGAACCCCTACGAGCAGTACTTC. Amino acids: CASSSTIDANPYEQYF. The full variable domain, rest sourced from reference TRBV28 and TRBJ2-7, is DVKVTQSSRYLVKRTGEKVFLECVQDMDHENMFWYRQDPGLGLRLIYFSYDVKMKEKGDIPEGYSVSREKKERFSLILESASTNQTSMYLCASSSTIDANPYEQYFGPGTRLTVT.

V is TRBV4-3 and J is TRBJ1-3, with 7 bases that match TRBD1. Trimming at V came to 2 bases and at J to 4 bases, leaving 5 bases not matched to a gene. CDR1 and CDR2 from the germline V gene are LGHNA and YSLEER. This CDR3 has 15 residues. The chain's CDR3 is CASSQTTGQGNTIYF. Here the CDR3 DNA reads TGCGCCAGCAGCCAAACGACAGGGCAAGGAAACACCATATATTTT.

The chain uses TRBV15 and TRBJ2-3; D may be TRBD2 (5 bases). CDR3 length: 16 residues. Germline-derived CDR1 and CDR2 are LNHNV and YYDKDF (reference sequence). The V end was cut by 0 bases, the J end by 4 bases, with 14 bases between. The CDR3 reads CATSRDNPRVSDTQYF. The CDR3 DNA reads TGTGCCACCAGCAGAGATAATCCGAGGGTCTCAGATACGCAGTATTTT.

In this sample, this clonotype turned up once. This chain connects TRBV9 to TRBJ2-5, with D possibly being TRBD1 (5 bases). Judging by the DNA end, TRBJ2-1 fits better; the J call may be wrong. The germline CDR1 and CDR2 sequences are SGDLS and YYNGEE. The CDR3 contains 15 residues. The CDR3 spells CASSVSETDQETQFF. CDR3 nucleotide sequence: TGTGCCAGCAGCGTGTCCGAGACAGACCAAGAGACCCAGTTCTTC.

CDR3 protein: CATSRDRARQETQYF. Here the CDR3 DNA reads TGTGCCACCAGCAGAGATCGGGCCCGACAAGAGACCCAGTACTTC. The chain recombines TRBV15 with TRBJ2-5; D not resolved. The CDR3 has 15 residues. Germline CDR1 and CDR2: LNHNV and YYDKDF (reference sequence). V shed 0 bases and J shed 2 bases, with 10 bases lying between them. Supplemented by reference TRBV15 and TRBJ2-5, the full variable domain reads DAMVIQNPRYQVTQFGKPVTLSCSQTLNHNVMYWYQQKSSQAPKLLFHYYDKDFNNEADTPDNFQSRRPNTSFCFLDIRSPGLGDTAMYLCATSRDRARQETQYFGPGTRLLVL.

The gene calls are TRBV5-1 and TRBJ2-5; D tentatively reads TRBD1 or TRBD2 (6 bases each). This CDR3 has 15 residues. V was clipped by 0 bases and J by 11 bases, with 20 bases between them. Germline V gene sequence: CDR1 SGHRS, CDR2 YFSETQ. The CDR3 is CASSLEGGHYNEQYF. CDR3 bases: TGCGCCAGCAGCTTGGAGGGGGGCCACTACAATGAGCAGTACTTC.

The chain recombines TRBV20-1 with TRBJ1-5; D is perhaps TRBD1 (5 bases). Germline V gives CDR1 DFQATT, CDR2 SNEGSKA (reference sequence). This CDR3 has 16 residues. Trimming removed 1 base at V and 5 bases at J, with 18 bases between. The CDR3 loop reads CSARAVMGLRDQPQHF. The CDR3 bases are TGCAGTGCTAGAGCCGTTATGGGACTGAGGGATCAGCCCCAGCATTTT.

V and J are TRBV7-9 and TRBJ1-5; unclear D gene. Germline V gene lookup returns CDR1 SEHNR and CDR2 FQNEAQ (reference sequence). Trimming shortened V by 0 bases and J by 6 bases, and 6 bases separated the two germline ends. The CDR3 covers 13 residues. The CDR3 nucleotides are TGTGCCAGCAGCTTAGCAGGGTCTCAGCCCCAGCATTTT. It translates to CASSLAGSQPQHF. Full variable domain (remainder filled in from reference TRBV7-9 and TRBJ1-5): DTGVSQNPRHKITKRGQNVTFRCDPISEHNRLYWYRQTLGQGPEFLTYFQNEAQLEKSRLLSDRFSAERPKGSFSTLEIQRTEQGDSAMYLCASSLAGSQPQHFGDGTRLSIL.

The genes are TRBV14 and TRBJ1-4, with D uncertain. V lost 0 bases and J 4 bases, leaving 6 bases between the germline ends. The CDR3 contains 14 residues. Germline CDR1 reads SGHDN; CDR2 reads FVKESK. The DNA for the CDR3 is TGTGCCAGCAGCCAAGAGGGGTTTAATGAAAAACTGTTTTTT. It translates to CASSQEGFNEKLFF.

V gene TRBV6-1 combines with J gene TRBJ2-1; TRBD1 matches at 9 bases. The CDR3 has 16 amino acids. CDR1 and CDR2 from the germline V gene are MNHNS and SASEGT. Unmatched junction bases numbered 5, after V lost 4 bases and J lost 1 base. The DNA of the CDR3 is TGTGCCAGCAGTGCTCGCGGGACAGGGTCCTACAATGAGCAGTTCTTC. Protein product: CASSARGTGSYNEQFF.

A few counts support this clonotype. The V call is TRBV27, the J call TRBJ1-2; 7 bases align to TRBD1. CDR1 is MNHEY and CDR2 is SMNVEV in the germline V gene (reference sequence). Unmatched junction bases numbered 10, after V lost 5 bases and J lost 1 base. The CDR3 length is 16 residues. The CDR3, as DNA: TGTGCCAGCAGTCCCCAGGAGGGGGCCGGTAACTATGGCTACACCTTC. This sequence encodes CASSPQEGAGNYGYTF.

This chain connects TRBV28 to TRBJ2-5; D not certain. The J call may be faulty, since TRBJ2-7 better matches the DNA end. CDR1 and CDR2 (germline): MDHEN, SYDVKM. The CDR3 contains 15 residues. Here the CDR3 reads CASSSPAATPYEQYF. The CDR3 coding sequence is TGTGCCAGCAGTTCCCCCGCAGCTACCCCCTACGAGCAGTACTTC.

The CDR3, as DNA: TGTGCCAGCAGTGAACAGGGAAGGACCTACGAGCAGTACTTC. Its protein is CASSEQGRTYEQYF. J is TRBJ2-7 and V is TRBV27, with D possibly TRBD1 on 6 matching bases. The germline gives CDR1 MNHEY, CDR2 SMNVEV (reference sequence). V lost 5 bases to trimming and J lost 2 bases, with 13 bases between them. CDR3 size: 14 residues.

V usage is TRBV7-2 and J usage is TRBJ2-3; the D gene is possibly TRBD1 (6 bases). The CDR3 consists of 15 residues. Trimming stripped 1 base from V and 4 bases from J, with 12 bases between. Germline CDR1 and CDR2: SGHTA and FQGNSA. CDR3: CASSLVGARADTQYF. The CDR3 DNA is TGTGCCAGCAGCTTAGTGGGGGCTCGGGCAGATACGCAGTATTTT.

The genes are TRBV30 and TRBJ2-1; D unresolved. CDR3 length: 15 residues. Deletions cut 1 base from V and 0 bases from J, with 10 bases between. Germline V gives CDR1 GTSNPN, CDR2 SVGIG (reference sequence). CDR3 region: CAWSGISSSYNEQFF. CDR3 sequence (DNA): TGTGCCTGGAGTGGGATATCCTCCTCCTACAATGAGCAGTTCTTC.

V is TRBV6-6 and J is TRBJ1-5; 8 bases align to TRBD1. This CDR3 has 11 residues. Germline values: CDR1 MNHNY, CDR2 SVGAGI (reference sequence). CDR3 in DNA: TGTGCAACAGGGGGTCTTCAGCCCCAGCATTTT. It translates to CATGGLQPQHF.

J is TRBJ1-6 and V is TRBV7-2; D gene unclear. Germline V gene data show CDR1 as SGHTA and CDR2 as FQGNSA. Trimming removed 5 bases at V and 10 bases at J, with 21 bases between. The CDR3 is 16 residues long. The CDR3 DNA is TGTGCCAGCAGCGTATGGACGTGGACGCAGAAATCACCCCTCCACTTT. Protein: CASSVWTWTQKSPLHF.

This clonotype was counted a few times. The genes are TRBV5-6 and TRBJ1-2; D gene uncertain. Germline loops: CDR1 SGHDT, CDR2 YYEEEE. V dropped 5 bases and J dropped 5 bases, with 10 bases sitting between them. The CDR3 extends over 12 amino acids. CDR3 DNA sequence: TGTGCCAGCAGTCGGAGTTTGTATGGCTACACCTTC. Residues: CASSRSLYGYTF.

This clonotype was counted between two and nine times. The chain uses TRBV19 and TRBJ2-2, with 10 bases identical to TRBD1. The J segment lost 4 bases and the V segment lost 7 bases, leaving 6 bases of the junction unmatched. The length of the CDR3 is 15 residues. CDR1 is LNHDA, CDR2 SQIVND, per germline (reference sequence). This CDR3 reads CASKLTGGFTGELFF. DNA for the CDR3: TGTGCCAGTAAACTGACAGGGGGCTTCACCGGGGAGCTGTTTTTT.

CDR3 protein: CASSVRDNSPLHF. The DNA of the CDR3 is TGTGCCAGCAGTGTGCGGGATAATTCACCCCTCCACTTT. The gene calls are TRBV6-1 and TRBJ1-6; no clear D. CDR1 and CDR2 (germline): MNHNS, SASEGT. V gave up 4 bases and J gave up 5 bases, with 6 bases separating them. CDR3 length: 13 residues.

This clonotype was counted only a few times. The chain joins TRBV20-1 to TRBJ2-3; TRBD1 is a possible D gene (6 bases). The CDR3 extends over 15 amino acids. Trimming stripped 6 bases from V and 4 bases from J, with 20 bases between. In germline, CDR1 is DFQATT, CDR2 SNEGSKA (reference sequence). The CDR3, as DNA: TGCAGTGCGTACATTGGACAGTTATACTCAGATACGCAGTATTTT. Its protein is CSAYIGQLYSDTQYF.

The V gene is TRBV12-3 or TRBV12-4, the J gene TRBJ1-5, with D unresolved. Deletions cut 1 base from V and 0 bases from J, with 10 bases between. The CDR3 extends over 16 amino acids. The CDR3 here is CASSLDYSNSNQPQHF. In DNA, the CDR3 is TGTGCCAGCAGTTTAGATTACAGTAATAGCAATCAGCCCCAGCATTTT.

The DNA of the CDR3 is TGTGCCAGCAACTCCCCGAGGGCTAGCGGGGACGATACGCAGTATTTT. Protein product: CASNSPRASGDDTQYF. The chain has TRBV6-2 or TRBV6-3 and TRBJ2-3, with 9 bases lining up with TRBD2. Losses at the gene ends were 7 bases for V and 6 bases for J; bases not matched to a gene: 14. The CDR3 length is 16 residues. From germline, CDR1 is MNHEY and CDR2 SVGEGT.

The V call is TRBV28, the J call TRBJ2-7; the match to TRBD2 covers 7 bases. The CDR3 extends over 16 amino acids. The germline V gene has CDR1 MDHEN and CDR2 SYDVKM. V was clipped by 4 bases and J by 0 bases; unmatched bases: 9. CDR3 nucleotides: TGTGCCAGCAGTTCCCCCGAGGCGGGGGACTCCTACGAGCAGTACTTC. This gives the protein CASSSPEAGDSYEQYF. Using reference TRBV28 and TRBJ2-7 for the parts outside the CDR3, the full variable domain is DVKVTQSSRYLVKRTGEKVFLECVQDMDHENMFWYRQDPGLGLRLIYFSYDVKMKEKGDIPEGYSVSREKKERFSLILESASTNQTSMYLCASSSPEAGDSYEQYFGPGTRLTVT.

The rearrangement uses TRBV10-2 and TRBJ2-7; D possibly corresponds to TRBD2 (6 bases). The tail of the sequence fits TRBJ2-5 better, so the J call may be wrong. This CDR3 has 13 amino acids. The germline CDR1 and CDR2 sequences are WSHSY and SAAADI. The CDR3 region is CASSQLEGETQYF. For the CDR3, the DNA is TGCGCCAGCAGTCAGCTGGAGGGGGAGACCCAGTACTTC.

This clonotype was counted only a few times. The rearrangement joins TRBV4-1 to TRBJ2-7; 7 bases match TRBD2. Germline V CDR1 and CDR2: MGHRA, YSYEKL. V dropped 0 bases and J dropped 3; count of bases not matched to a gene: 5. The CDR3 loop spans 15 amino acids. The CDR3 region is CASSQDSLADYEQYF. The CDR3, as DNA: TGCGCCAGCAGCCAAGATTCGCTAGCGGACTACGAGCAGTACTTC.

Remarks on this clonotype: A junction end diverges from the germline sequence, so it may reflect a read error. V gene TRBV3-1 combines with J gene TRBJ2-3; the D call may be TRBD1 or TRBD2 (5 bases each). The CDR3 covers 16 residues. Germline CDR1 and CDR2: LGHDT and YNNKEL (reference sequence). This chain's CDR3 is CAGSQDGTRRSDTQYF. CDR3 in DNA: TGTGCCGGCAGCCAAGATGGGACCCGGCGGTCTGATACGCAGTATTTT.